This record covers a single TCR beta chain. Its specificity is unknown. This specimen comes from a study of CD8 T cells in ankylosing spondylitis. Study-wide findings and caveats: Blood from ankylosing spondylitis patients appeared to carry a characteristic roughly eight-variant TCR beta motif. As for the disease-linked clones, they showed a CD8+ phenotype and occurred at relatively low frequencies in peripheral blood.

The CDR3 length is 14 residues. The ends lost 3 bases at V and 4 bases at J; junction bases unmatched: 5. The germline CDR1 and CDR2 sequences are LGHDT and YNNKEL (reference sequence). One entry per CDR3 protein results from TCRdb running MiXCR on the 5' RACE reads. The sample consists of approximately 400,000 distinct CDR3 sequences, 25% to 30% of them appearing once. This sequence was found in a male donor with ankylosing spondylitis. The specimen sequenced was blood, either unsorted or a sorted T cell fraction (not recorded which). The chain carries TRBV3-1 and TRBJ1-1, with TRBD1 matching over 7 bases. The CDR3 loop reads CASSQGQGGTEAFF. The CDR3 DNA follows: TGTGCCAGCAGCCAGGGCCAGGGGGGCACTGAAGCTTTCTTT.